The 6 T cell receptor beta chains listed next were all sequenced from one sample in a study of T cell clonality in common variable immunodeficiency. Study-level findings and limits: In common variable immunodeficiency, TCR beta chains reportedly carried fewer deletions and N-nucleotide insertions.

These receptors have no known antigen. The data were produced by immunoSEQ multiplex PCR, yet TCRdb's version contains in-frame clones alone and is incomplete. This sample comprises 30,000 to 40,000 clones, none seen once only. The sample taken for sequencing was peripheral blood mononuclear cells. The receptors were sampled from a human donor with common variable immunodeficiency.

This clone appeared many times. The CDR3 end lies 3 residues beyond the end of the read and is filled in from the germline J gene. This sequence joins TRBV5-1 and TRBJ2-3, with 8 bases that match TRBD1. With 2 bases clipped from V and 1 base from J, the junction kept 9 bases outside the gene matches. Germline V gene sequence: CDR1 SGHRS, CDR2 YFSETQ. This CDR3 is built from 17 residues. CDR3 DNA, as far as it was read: TGCGCCAGCAGCTTCGGACAGGGAGTCCCTGGCACAGATACG. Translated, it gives CASSFGQGVPGTDT. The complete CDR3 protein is CASSFGQGVPGTDTQYF.

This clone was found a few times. CDR3 loop: CASSLGQGNYGYTF. The sequenced CDR3 bases are TGCGCCAGCAGCCTGGGACAGGGAAACTATGGC. This chain links TRBV5-1 with TRBJ1-2; 9 bases line up with TRBD1. The sequence runs out 3 residues before the end of the CDR3; the remainder is reconstructed from the germline J gene. This CDR3 contains 14 residues. The trim removed 4 bases at V and 2 bases at J, leaving 3 bases unmatched. Germline V lookup: CDR1 SGHRS, CDR2 YFSETQ. Full variable domain (rest looked up from reference TRBV5-1 and TRBJ1-2): KAGVTQTPRYLIKTRGQQVTLSCSPISGHRSVSWYQQTPGQGLQFLFEYFSETQRNKGNFPGRFSGRQFSNSRSEMNVSTLELGDSALYLCASSLGQGNYGYTFGSGTRLTVV.

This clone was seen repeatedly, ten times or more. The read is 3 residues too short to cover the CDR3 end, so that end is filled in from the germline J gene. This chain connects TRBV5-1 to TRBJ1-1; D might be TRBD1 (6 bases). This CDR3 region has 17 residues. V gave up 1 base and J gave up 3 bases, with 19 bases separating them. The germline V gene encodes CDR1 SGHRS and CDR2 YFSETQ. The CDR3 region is CASSLIGGSGFDTEAFF. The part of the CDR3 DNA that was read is TGCGCCAGCAGCTTGATTGGGGGCTCGGGATTTGACACTGAA.

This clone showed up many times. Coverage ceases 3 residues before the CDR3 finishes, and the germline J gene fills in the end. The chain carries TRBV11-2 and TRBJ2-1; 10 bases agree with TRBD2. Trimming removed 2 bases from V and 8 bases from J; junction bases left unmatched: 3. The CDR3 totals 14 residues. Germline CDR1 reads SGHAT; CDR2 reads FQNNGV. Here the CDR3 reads CASSLTSGKDEQFF. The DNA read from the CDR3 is TGTGCCAGCAGCTTAACTAGCGGGAAGGATGAG.

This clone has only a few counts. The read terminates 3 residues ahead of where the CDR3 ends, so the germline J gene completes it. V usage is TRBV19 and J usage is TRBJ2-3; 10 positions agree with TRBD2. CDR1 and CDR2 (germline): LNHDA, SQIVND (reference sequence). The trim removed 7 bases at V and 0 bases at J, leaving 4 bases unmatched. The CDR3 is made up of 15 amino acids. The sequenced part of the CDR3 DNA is TGTGCCAGTAAACGGACTAGCGGAAGCACAGATACG. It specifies CASKRTSGSTDT. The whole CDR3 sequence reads CASKRTSGSTDTQYF.

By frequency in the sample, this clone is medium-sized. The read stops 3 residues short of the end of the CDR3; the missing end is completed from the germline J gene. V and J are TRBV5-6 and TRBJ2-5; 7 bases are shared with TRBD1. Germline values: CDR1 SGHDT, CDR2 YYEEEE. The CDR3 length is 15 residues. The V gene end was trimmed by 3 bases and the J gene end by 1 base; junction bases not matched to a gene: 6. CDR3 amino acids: CASSSRDSFQETQYF. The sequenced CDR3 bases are TGTGCCAGCAGCTCTCGGGACAGCTTCCAAGAGACC.